This T cell receptor beta chain was found in a study of T cell changes during pregnancy in multiple sclerosis. Repertoires were generated with immunoSEQ multiplex PCR, while TCRdb's copy carries only in-frame clones and drops some. The sample holds approximately 59,000 clones, approximately 90% seen once. Germline loops: CDR1 MNHEY, CDR2 SVGAGI. The CDR3 totals 14 residues. Trimming removed 5 bases from V and 2 bases from J, with 12 bases in between. The chain joins TRBV6-5 to TRBJ1-2; tentative D call: TRBD1 (5 bases). The material sequenced was peripheral blood, taken in the third trimester of pregnancy. This sequence was found in a female donor in good health, enrolled as a control in a pregnancy study. The CDR3 here is CASSPTEFNYGYTF. CDR3 coding DNA: TGTGCCAGCAGTCCGACAGAGTTCAACTATGGCTACACCTTC.